Presented here are 14 T cell receptor beta chains from one specimen sequenced in a study of blood T cell repertoires in COVID-19. Only in-frame clones appear in the TCRdb table, and some are missing; sequencing was by immunoSEQ multiplex PCR. The table records about 58,000 clones, over 75% of them present only once. The sequenced sample consisted of peripheral blood. The receptors derive from a man aged 35 to 55 with active COVID-19.

This rearrangement joins TRBV24-1 to TRBJ2-1; the D gene is possibly TRBD1 (6 bases). Germline V gene data show CDR1 as KGHDR and CDR2 as SFDVKD. V shed 5 bases and J shed 7 bases, with 14 bases lying between them. The CDR3 covers 14 residues. The CDR3 DNA reads TGTGCCACCAGTGCCGAACAGGGTAGGAATGAGCAGTTCTTC. Amino acids: CATSAEQGRNEQFF.

This clone came up once. This CDR3 is CASSLEVLFNYGYTF. As DNA, the CDR3 is TGTGCCAGCAGTTTGGAGGTACTCTTTAACTATGGCTACACCTTC. The chain links TRBV28 to TRBJ1-2; unclear D gene. This CDR3 is 15 amino acids long. CDR1 and CDR2 (germline): MDHEN, SYDVKM. Trimming cost V 3 bases and J 1 base, with 12 bases left between them.

This sequence joins TRBV7-2 and TRBJ2-7; 8 nucleotides line up with TRBD1. The CDR3 contains 14 residues. V gave up 5 bases and J gave up 4 bases; unmatched junction bases: 7. Germline V lookup: CDR1 SGHTA, CDR2 FQGNSA. The DNA of the CDR3 is TGTGCCAGCAGCCCCCGGGACAGGTTTTACGAGCAGTACTTC. Encoded protein: CASSPRDRFYEQYF.

The chain joins TRBV27 to TRBJ1-5; D perhaps matches TRBD1 (5 bases). This CDR3 has 16 residues. Trimming took 3 bases from V and 0 from J, leaving 12 bases between them. CDR1 is MNHEY and CDR2 is SMNVEV in the germline V gene (reference sequence). Written as DNA, the CDR3 is TGTGCCAGCAGTTTGACCCCGGGGGATAGCAATCAGCCCCAGCATTTT. It specifies CASSLTPGDSNQPQHF.

The CDR3 DNA is TGCAGCGTGGCCGGGGGAGCGGGAGTTGGTAACGAGCAGTACTTC. This encodes CSVAGGAGVGNEQYF. V is TRBV29-1 and J is TRBJ2-5; the match to TRBD2 covers 8 bases. The DNA end lines up better with TRBJ2-7; the J call may be wrong. The CDR3 loop spans 15 amino acids. Germline V gene data show CDR1 as SQVTM and CDR2 as ANQGSEA.

The CDR3, as DNA: TGTGCCAGCAGTTACTCCATTGTGTACAATGAGCAGTTCTTC. Its translation is CASSYSIVYNEQFF. The V and J genes are TRBV6-6 and TRBJ2-1; D uncertain. The V gene's germline CDR1 is MNHNY and CDR2 SVGAGI (reference sequence). Trimming cost V 0 bases and J 4 bases, with 7 bases left between them. This CDR3 is built from 14 residues.

The gene calls are TRBV5-1 and TRBJ2-7; a possible D gene is TRBD1 (5 bases). CDR1 and CDR2 from the germline V gene are SGHRS and YFSETQ. This CDR3 has 15 amino acids. The germline V and J ends were trimmed by 0 bases and 7 bases, with 17 bases remaining between them. The CDR3 here is CASSLARNGAGEQYF. The CDR3 bases are TGCGCCAGCAGCTTGGCCCGGAATGGGGCTGGTGAGCAGTACTTC.

The CDR3 protein is CATHRESYEQYF. The DNA of the CDR3 is TGCGCCACCCACAGGGAGTCCTACGAGCAGTACTTC. The chain joins TRBV10-2 to TRBJ2-7, with a tentative D call TRBD1 (6 bases). Germline V CDR1 and CDR2: WSHSY, SAAADI. The CDR3 contains 12 residues. V gave up 10 bases and J gave up 1 base, with 11 bases separating them.

The chain joins TRBV15 to TRBJ2-3; unclear D gene. Trimming took 8 bases from V and 0 from J, leaving 9 bases between them. This CDR3 contains 13 residues. From germline, CDR1 is LNHNV and CDR2 YYDKDF (reference sequence). The CDR3 coding sequence is TGTGCCACCCGGTCCTCCAGCACAGATACGCAGTATTTT. As protein: CATRSSSTDTQYF.

This chain links TRBV4-1 with TRBJ2-7; 9 bases are a match to TRBD2. This CDR3 spans 16 amino acids. The trim removed 1 base at V and 2 bases at J, leaving 6 bases unmatched. Per germline, CDR1 MGHRA and CDR2 YSYEKL. CDR3 in DNA: TGCGCCAGCAGCCAAGTGGCGGGAGGGCCCCCCTACGAGCAGTACTTC. Translation: CASSQVAGGPPYEQYF.

This sequence joins TRBV29-1 and TRBJ2-1; TRBD2 agrees at 8 bases. Germline CDR1 SQVTM, CDR2 ANQGSEA. The CDR3 is 15 residues long. Germline trimming cut 6 bases from V and 0 bases from J; bases unmatched to any gene: 7. The CDR3 DNA follows: TGCAGCGTCCAGGGCGGGGGGAGCTCCTACAATGAGCAGTTCTTC. It translates to CSVQGGGSSYNEQFF.

This clone appeared once. V gene TRBV6-5 combines with J gene TRBJ2-7, with a possible D match to TRBD1 (5 bases). Per germline, CDR1 MNHEY and CDR2 SVGAGI. V lost 6 bases and J 3 bases, leaving 12 bases between the germline ends. This CDR3 has 13 residues. CDR3 in amino acids: CASRQDRSYEQYF. The CDR3 nucleotides read TGTGCCAGCAGGCAAGACAGAAGCTACGAGCAGTACTTC.

The chain is built from TRBV6-5 and TRBJ1-2; TRBD1 aligns across 9 bases. The CDR3 covers 14 residues. With V trimmed by 7 bases and J by 7 bases, 10 bases remained unmatched. Germline V gene sequence: CDR1 MNHEY, CDR2 SVGAGI. CDR3 loop: CASTKTGGSFGYTF. The CDR3 bases are TGTGCCAGCACCAAGACAGGGGGGAGTTTTGGCTACACCTTC.

This chain links TRBV7-8 with TRBJ1-1; TRBD1 matches 8 bases. The CDR3 sequence is 15 residues long. CDR1 is SGHVS and CDR2 is FQNEAQ in the germline V gene. Unmatched junction bases numbered 1, after V lost 0 bases and J lost 1 base. The CDR3, as DNA: TGTGCCAGCAGCTTAGCCGGGACAGGGAACACTGAAGCTTTCTTT. As protein: CASSLAGTGNTEAFF.